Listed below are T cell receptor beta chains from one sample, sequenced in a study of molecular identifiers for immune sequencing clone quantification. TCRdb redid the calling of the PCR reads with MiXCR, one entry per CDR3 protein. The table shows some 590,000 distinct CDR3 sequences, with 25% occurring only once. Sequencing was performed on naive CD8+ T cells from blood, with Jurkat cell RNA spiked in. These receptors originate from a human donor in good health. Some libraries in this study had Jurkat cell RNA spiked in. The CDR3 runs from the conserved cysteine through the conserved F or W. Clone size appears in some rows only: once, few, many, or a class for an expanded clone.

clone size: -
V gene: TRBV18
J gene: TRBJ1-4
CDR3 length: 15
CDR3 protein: CASSPSGAPNEKLFF

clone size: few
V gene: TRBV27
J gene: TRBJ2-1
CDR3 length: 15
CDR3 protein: CASSLGTQSYNEQFF

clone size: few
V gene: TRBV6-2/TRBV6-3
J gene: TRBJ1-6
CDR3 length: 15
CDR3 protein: CASRIGGSYNSPLHF

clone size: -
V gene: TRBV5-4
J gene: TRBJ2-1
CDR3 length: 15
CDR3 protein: CASSAGLAAYNEQFF

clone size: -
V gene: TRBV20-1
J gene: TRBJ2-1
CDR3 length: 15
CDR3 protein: CSAHSGTSGRIEQFF

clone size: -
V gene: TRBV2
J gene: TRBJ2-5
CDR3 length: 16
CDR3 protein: CASSEALGTAGEVQYF

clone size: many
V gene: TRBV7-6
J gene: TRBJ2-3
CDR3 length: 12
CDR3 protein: CASRDVDDTQYF

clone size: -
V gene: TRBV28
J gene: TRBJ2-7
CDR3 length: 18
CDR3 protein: CASSHSIMDLVTTDEQYF

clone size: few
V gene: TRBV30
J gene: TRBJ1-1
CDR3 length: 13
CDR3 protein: CAWGSTMNTEAFF

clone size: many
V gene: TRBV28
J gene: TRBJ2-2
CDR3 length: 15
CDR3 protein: CASSFWGADTGELFF

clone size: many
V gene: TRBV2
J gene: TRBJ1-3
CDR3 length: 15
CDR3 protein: CASRGGTGVGNTIYF

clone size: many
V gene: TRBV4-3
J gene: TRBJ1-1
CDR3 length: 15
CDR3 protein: CASSQDTWRNTEAFF

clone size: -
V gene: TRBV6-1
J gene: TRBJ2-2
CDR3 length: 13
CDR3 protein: CASSGDTPGELFF

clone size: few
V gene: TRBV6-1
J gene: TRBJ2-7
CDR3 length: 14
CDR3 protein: CASTASRESYEQYF

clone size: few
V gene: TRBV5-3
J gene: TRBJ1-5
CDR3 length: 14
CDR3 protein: CASSSQGAGQPQHF

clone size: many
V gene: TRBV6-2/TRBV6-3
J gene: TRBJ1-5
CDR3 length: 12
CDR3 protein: CASRDSNQPQHF

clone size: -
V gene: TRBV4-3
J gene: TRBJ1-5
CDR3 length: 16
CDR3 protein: CASSQEWKGRNQPQHF

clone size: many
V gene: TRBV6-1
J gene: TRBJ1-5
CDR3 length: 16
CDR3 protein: CASSANRGYSNQPQHF

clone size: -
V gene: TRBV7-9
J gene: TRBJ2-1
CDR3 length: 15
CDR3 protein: CASSSQQGVFNEQFF

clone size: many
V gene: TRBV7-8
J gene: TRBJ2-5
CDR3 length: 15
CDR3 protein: CASSLTDFKQETQYF